This TCR beta chain was found in a study of control samples from healthy donors and cancer patients. TCRdb's table, derived via immunoSEQ multiplex PCR, lists solely in-frame clones and lacks some. The listing records 150,000 to 200,000 clones. Counting both end residues, the CDR3 totals 13 amino acids. Regarding this clone: The CDR3 ends on some other residue instead of the conserved phenylalanine or tryptophan, so this is likely a read error. It is unclear where the CDR3 begins or ends on the DNA, so no DNA is shown, and the CDR3 is as TCRdb lists it.

V is TRBV12-2 and J is TRBJ1-5. TRBV12-2 corresponds to a pseudogene. Specimen: blood. This receptor was taken from a woman aged 25 to 39 in good health. CDR3 protein: CASPQSQTEPSFR.